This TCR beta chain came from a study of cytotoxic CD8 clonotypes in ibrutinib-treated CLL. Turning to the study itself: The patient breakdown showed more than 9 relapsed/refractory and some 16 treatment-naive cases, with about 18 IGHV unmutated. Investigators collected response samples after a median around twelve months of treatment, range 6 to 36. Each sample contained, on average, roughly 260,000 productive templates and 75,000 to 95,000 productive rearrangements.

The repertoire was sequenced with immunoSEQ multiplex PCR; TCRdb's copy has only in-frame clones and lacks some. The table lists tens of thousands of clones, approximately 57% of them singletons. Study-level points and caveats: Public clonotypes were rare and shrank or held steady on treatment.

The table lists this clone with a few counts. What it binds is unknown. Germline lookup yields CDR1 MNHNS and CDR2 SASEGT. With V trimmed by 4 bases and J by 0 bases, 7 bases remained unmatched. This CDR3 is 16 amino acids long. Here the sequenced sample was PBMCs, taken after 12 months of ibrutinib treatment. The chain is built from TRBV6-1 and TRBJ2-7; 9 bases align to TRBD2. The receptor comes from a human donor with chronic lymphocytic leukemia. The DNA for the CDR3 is TGTGCCAGCAGTGGGACACTAGCGGGCCACTCCTACGAGCAGTACTTC. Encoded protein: CASSGTLAGHSYEQYF.